Listed below are T cell receptor beta chains from one sample, sequenced in a study of blood T cell repertoires in COVID-19. The method was immunoSEQ multiplex PCR; TCRdb's version includes in-frame clones alone and lacks a portion of them. The sample shows approximately 410,000 clones, roughly 89% of them seen only once. The sample taken for sequencing was peripheral blood. The receptors here all came from a woman aged 25 to 39 with active or convalescent COVID-19. Each CDR3 is given with its conserved first and last residue. The D gene is left open where the match is weak. Size tells how often a clone was seen (once, few, many) or the class of an expanded clone, and some rows leave it out.

D | length | J | V | size | DNA | CDR3
TRBD1 | 14 | TRBJ1-2 | TRBV7-8 | NA | TGTGCCAGCAGCCGAGGACAGGGTGAGGCTGGCTACACCTTC | CASSRGQGEAGYTF
NA | 15 | TRBJ2-7 | TRBV5-4 | NA | TGTGCCAGCAGCTTAAGGACTGACACCCGGGGGGAGCAGTACTTC | CASSLRTDTRGEQYF
NA | 13 | TRBJ2-1 | TRBV7-2 | NA | TGTGCCAGCGCAAAGTACGAGCCAAGTGAGCAGTTCTTC | CASAKYEPSEQFF
NA | 14 | TRBJ2-3 | TRBV11-2 | NA | TGTGCCAGCAGCTTAGTTCCTAGAACAGATACGCAGTATTTT | CASSLVPRTDTQYF
TRBD1 | 17 | TRBJ2-7 | TRBV25-1 | few | TGTGCCAGCAGTGAATACAACCGGGACAGGGGATCCTACGAGCAGTACTTC | CASSEYNRDRGSYEQYF
TRBD2 | 17 | TRBJ2-1 | TRBV2 | NA | TGTGCCAGCAGTGCTACGGGACTAGCGGGAGCGGGCAATGAGCAGTTCTTC | CASSATGLAGAGNEQFF
TRBD2 | 16 | TRBJ2-1 | TRBV5-1 | NA | TGCGCCAGCAGCTTGGATGTGACTAGCGGGGGAAATGAGCAGTTCTTC | CASSLDVTSGGNEQFF
NA | 14 | TRBJ1-2 | TRBV5-1 | NA | TGCGCCAGCAGCGCCGACGACGGAGGCTATGGCTACACCTTC | CASSADDGGYGYTF
TRBD1 | 15 | TRBJ1-2 | TRBV27 | NA | TGTGCCAGCAGTACAGCGGGACAGGGCAACTATGGCTACACCTTC | CASSTAGQGNYGYTF
TRBD1 | 15 | TRBJ2-2 | TRBV11-2 | NA | TGTGCCACCCGACAGGGGACCACTCAAACCGGGGAGCTGTTTTTT | CATRQGTTQTGELFF
NA | 15 | TRBJ1-5 | TRBV2 | NA | TGTGCCAGCAGTGAAGCAGGGAGCGGCAATCAGCCCCAGCATTTT | CASSEAGSGNQPQHF
TRBD2 | 16 | TRBJ2-3 | TRBV10-2 | NA | TGCGCCAGCAGTGAGGAGCTAGCGGGTGGGGCGGATACGCAGTATTTT | CASSEELAGGADTQYF
NA | 15 | TRBJ1-1 | TRBV9 | NA | TGTGCCAGCAGGGCGGTAGGCACCGGGGGCACTGAAGCTTTCTTT | CASRAVGTGGTEAFF
TRBD2 | 18 | TRBJ2-1 | TRBV10-2 | NA | TGCGCCAGCAGTGAGCCCAGCGGGGGGGCCTGGTCCTACAATGAGCAGTTCTTC | CASSEPSGGAWSYNEQFF
NA | 16 | TRBJ1-2 | TRBV5-4 | NA | TGTGCCAGCAGCTTGGAAGGTGGGGGCTCTAACTATGGCTACACCTTC | CASSLEGGGSNYGYTF
TRBD1 | 17 | TRBJ1-1 | TRBV28 | NA | TGTGCCAGCAGCCCTCACAGGGGTTCGAGATATAACACTGAAGCTTTCTTT | CASSPHRGSRYNTEAFF
NA | 14 | TRBJ1-2 | TRBV14 | NA | TGTGCCAGCAGCCCGCAGGACAGCAACTATGGCTACACCTTC | CASSPQDSNYGYTF
NA | 15 | TRBJ1-5 | TRBV2 | few | TGTGCCAGCAGTGACTCCGGGGATAGCAATCAGCCCCAGCATTTT | CASSDSGDSNQPQHF
NA | 13 | TRBJ1-1 | TRBV5-1 | NA | TGCGCCAGCAGCTTGGCAGGGTCAGGTGAAGCTTTCTTT | CASSLAGSGEAFF
TRBD2 | 16 | TRBJ2-1 | TRBV9 | NA | TGTGCCAGCAGCCAATCTAGCGGGTCATCCTACAATGAGCAGTTCTTC | CASSQSSGSSYNEQFF
TRBD2 | 16 | TRBJ2-2 | TRBV5-4 | NA | TGTGCCAGCAGCTTGGGACTAGCAGGAAACACCGGGGAGCTGTTTTTT | CASSLGLAGNTGELFF
TRBD1 | 12 | TRBJ1-2 | TRBV12-3/TRBV12-4 | NA | TGTGCCAGCAGGGGGACAGGGGGTGGCTACACCTTC | CASRGTGGGYTF
NA | 15 | TRBJ1-4 | TRBV6-5 | NA | TGTGCCAGCATTCCGCCGACAGGAGCTAATGAAAAACTGTTTTTT | CASIPPTGANEKLFF
TRBD1 | 15 | TRBJ1-5 | TRBV28 | NA | TGTGCCAGCAGTTGGACGACAGGGGGTGGCCAGCCCCAGCATTTT | CASSWTTGGGQPQHF
TRBD1 | 13 | TRBJ1-2 | TRBV6-2/TRBV6-3 | NA | TGTGCCAGCAGTCCAGGGGGTGGCTATGGCTACACCTTC | CASSPGGGYGYTF
TRBD1 | 14 | TRBJ2-7 | TRBV27 | NA | TGTGCCAGCAGTTTAAGGGACAGGGCCTACGAGCAGTACTTC | CASSLRDRAYEQYF
TRBD1 | 14 | TRBJ1-4 | TRBV19 | NA | TGTGCCAGTAGTAGGGGACAGCTAAATGAAAAACTGTTTTTT | CASSRGQLNEKLFF
NA | 15 | TRBJ1-1 | TRBV5-1 | few | TGCGCCAGCAGCCGATCGGCAGGGTGGGACACTGAAGCTTTCTTT | CASSRSAGWDTEAFF
TRBD1 | 14 | TRBJ1-2 | TRBV29-1 | NA | TGCAGCGTCGCAACCGGGACAGGGGGGGATGGCTACACCTTC | CSVATGTGGDGYTF
NA | 15 | TRBJ1-1 | TRBV19 | NA | TGTGCCAGTAGTATAGTAGATCTTTTGAACACTGAAGCTTTCTTT | CASSIVDLLNTEAFF
NA | 15 | TRBJ1-3 | TRBV6-5 | NA | TGTGCCAGCAGTCCCCGTCCTAGTACGGGAAACACCATATATTTT | CASSPRPSTGNTIYF
NA | 15 | TRBJ1-4 | TRBV19 | NA | TGTGCCAGTAGCTCTGGAGGGGCAACTAATGAAAAACTGTTTTTT | CASSSGGATNEKLFF
NA | 13 | TRBJ1-1 | TRBV19 | NA | TGTGCCAGTAGCCAGACAGGGAACACTGAAGCTTTCTTT | CASSQTGNTEAFF
NA | 14 | TRBJ1-2 | TRBV6-6 | NA | TGTGCCAGCAGTCCAACTGGACAGAACTATGGCTACACCTTC | CASSPTGQNYGYTF
NA | 14 | TRBJ1-6 | TRBV5-4 | once | TGTGCCAGCAGCTTGAACCAGGCCCATTCACCCCTCCACTTT | CASSLNQAHSPLHF
NA | 14 | TRBJ1-2 | TRBV5-1 | NA | TGCGCCAGCAGCTTGGCCGGGGGAGACTATGGCTACACCTTC | CASSLAGGDYGYTF
TRBD1 | 15 | TRBJ2-5 | TRBV29-1 | NA | TGCAGCGTTCCTCCCGGCAGGGGGCATGAGGAGACCCAGTACTTC | CSVPPGRGHEETQYF
TRBD1 | 14 | TRBJ1-1 | TRBV11-2 | NA | TGTGCCAGCAGCTTTGACAGGGGTTGGACTGAAGCTTTCTTT | CASSFDRGWTEAFF
TRBD2 | 16 | TRBJ2-1 | TRBV6-6 | NA | TGTGCCAGCAGTGGGGGGGGTAGCGGGAGGCTGGATGAGCAGTTCTTC | CASSGGGSGRLDEQFF
NA | 14 | TRBJ2-2 | TRBV24-1 | NA | TGTGCCACCAGTGAATTTGGGGGGTCCGGGGAGCTGTTTTTT | CATSEFGGSGELFF
TRBD1 | 13 | TRBJ2-3 | TRBV5-6 | once | TGTGCCAGCAGTAGACAGGGGGCAGATACGCAGTATTTT | CASSRQGADTQYF
NA | 18 | TRBJ1-4 | TRBV19 | NA | TGTGCCAGTAGTCTGGGACACCAGGAAGTTTCAACTAATGAAAAACTGTTTTTT | CASSLGHQEVSTNEKLFF
NA | 13 | TRBJ2-7 | TRBV6-5 | NA | TGTGCCAGCAGAAACGGAGAGATACACGAGCAGTACTTC | CASRNGEIHEQYF
TRBD1 | 17 | TRBJ1-6 | TRBV5-4 | NA | TGTGCCAGCAGTCAGGGGGGATTAAGCTCCTATAATTCACCCCTCCACTTT | CASSQGGLSSYNSPLHF
TRBD1 | 17 | TRBJ1-6 | TRBV27 | NA | TGTGCCAGCAGTCCGGGGACAGGCCTTTTGGGTGGTTCACCCCTCCACTTT | CASSPGTGLLGGSPLHF